This TCR beta chain originates from a study of blood T cell repertoires in COVID-19. Background on the study: In each case, the material was cDNA or gDNA derived from T cells, B-cell-depleted T cells, or PBMCs.

The length of the CDR3 is 15 residues. The V segment lost 4 bases and the J segment 7 bases; nucleotides outside the gene matches: 8. Germline CDR1 reads SGHTA; CDR2 reads FQGNSA. Recovered status applied to Cohort 3 donors who had two consecutive negative PCRs. It also applied to those with clearance or with symptom resolution. Assay used: immunoSEQ multiplex PCR; TCRdb lists only in-frame clones, some missing. Here the sample spans approximately 170,000 clones, 84% being singletons. The genes are TRBV7-2 and TRBJ2-5; 11 bases are a match to TRBD2. The sequence derives from a man over 45 who had recovered from COVID-19. The sample comprised PBMCs or T cells enriched from blood (not recorded which). CDR3 bases: TGTGCCAGCAGCTCCGAGACTAGCGGGAAGGGGACCCAGTACTTC. Translation: CASSSETSGKGTQYF.